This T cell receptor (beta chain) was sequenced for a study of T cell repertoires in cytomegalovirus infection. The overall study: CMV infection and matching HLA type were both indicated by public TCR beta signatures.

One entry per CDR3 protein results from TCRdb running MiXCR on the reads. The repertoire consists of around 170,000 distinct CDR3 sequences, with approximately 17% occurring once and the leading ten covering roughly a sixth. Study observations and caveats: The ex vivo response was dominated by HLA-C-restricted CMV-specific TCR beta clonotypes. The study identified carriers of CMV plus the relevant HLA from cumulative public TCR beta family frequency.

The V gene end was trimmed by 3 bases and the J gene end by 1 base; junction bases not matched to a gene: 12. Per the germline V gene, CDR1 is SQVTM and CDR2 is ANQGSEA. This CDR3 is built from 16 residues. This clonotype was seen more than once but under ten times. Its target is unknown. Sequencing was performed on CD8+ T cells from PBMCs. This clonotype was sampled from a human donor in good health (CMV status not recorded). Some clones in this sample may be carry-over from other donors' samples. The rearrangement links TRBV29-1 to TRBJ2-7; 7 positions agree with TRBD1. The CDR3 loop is CSVESRRGQESYEQYF. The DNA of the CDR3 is TGCAGCGTTGAGTCCCGCAGAGGACAGGAGTCCTACGAGCAGTACTTC.